This TCR beta chain was captured by sequencing in a study of T cells after yellow fever vaccination. This clonotype occurred a few times. The CDR3 runs to 15 residues. V lost 3 bases and J lost 4; bases outside the gene matches: 4. TCRdb independently ran MiXCR on the 5' RACE reads; one entry per CDR3 protein. The data show a few hundred thousand distinct CDR3 sequences, roughly a fifth seen once. The rearrangement joins TRBV12-3 or TRBV12-4 to TRBJ2-1, with 9 bases matching TRBD2. The sequences come from PBMCs, collected 15 days after the yellow fever booster vaccination. The sequence was collected from a man aged 25 to 45 who received the YFV17D yellow fever vaccine. This CDR3 is CASSFGAGGYNEQFF. In DNA, the CDR3 is TGTGCCAGCAGTTTCGGGGCGGGAGGGTACAATGAGCAGTTCTTC.